This T cell receptor (beta chain) was obtained from a study of beta chain features in type 1 diabetes. As every portion of the isolated RNA was reverse transcribed, the sequencing read expressed TCRB transcripts. Profiling relied on immunoSEQ multiplex PCR, and the TCRdb table lists in-frame clones only, not all of them. The sample has 200,000 to 250,000 clones; roughly a tenth are singletons. One heparinised draw, averaging roughly 110 mL, was taken per donor. Purity exceeded 98% in all sorted populations. Study-level results: In the patient group, naive, central memory and Treg TCRB repertoires seemed more alike than in the healthy donor group. Insertions at VDJ junctions were less frequent in type 1 diabetes patients. These patients also deleted more nucleotides at the same junctions.

This clone was counted between two and nine times. Its antigen is not identified. Per the germline V gene, CDR1 is SNHLY and CDR2 is FYNNEI. The CDR3 runs to 13 residues. V was shortened by 8 bases and J by 5 bases, with 15 bases between the two germline ends. The origin of this receptor is a man younger than 30 in good health. This chain joins TRBV2 and TRBJ1-1; D unresolved. Input material: central memory CD4+ T cells from blood. Written as DNA, the CDR3 is TGTGCCAGCGCCGAGCAAGTGCGGACTGAAGCTTTCTTT. Translation: CASAEQVRTEAFF.